One and the same sample provided the 9 T cell receptor beta chains below, sequenced in a study of shared clonotypes between healthy human individuals. Some clones are missing from TCRdb's copy, which holds only in-frame ones; the method was immunoSEQ multiplex PCR. The data contain about 2.4 million clones, 93% of them seen just once; the ten biggest clones take up 0.35% to 0.45%. Sequenced material: naive CD4+ T cells from PBMCs. Subset described: CD45RA+ positively selected. These receptors came from a man aged 18 to 29 in good health. Some clones in this sample may be carry-over from other donors' samples.

The J gene is TRBJ1-5, the V gene TRBV6-1, with D uncertain. The CDR3 has 14 residues. CDR1 is MNHNS, CDR2 SASEGT, per germline. Trimming left V 7 bases short and J 9 bases short, with 19 bases between. The CDR3 DNA follows: TGTGCCAGCACAATTACACTTAGGCCCAGGCCCCAGCATTTT. Its translation is CASTITLRPRPQHF.

The V gene is TRBV5-4, the J gene TRBJ2-3; TRBD2 might be the D (5 bases). V lost 3 bases to trimming and J lost 0 bases, with 11 bases between them. This CDR3 comprises 15 residues. From germline, CDR1 is SGHNT and CDR2 YYREEE (reference sequence). The CDR3 sequence: CASSSGGTSTDTQYF. CDR3 in DNA: TGTGCCAGCAGCTCCGGAGGCACTAGCACAGATACGCAGTATTTT.

This sequence joins TRBV5-1 and TRBJ2-6; D is uncertain. Looked up from germline, CDR1 is SGHRS and CDR2 is YFSETQ. The ends were cut back, 1 base at V and 1 base at J, with 6 bases in the middle. CDR3 length: 15 amino acids. CDR3 loop: CASSLMASGANVLTF. CDR3 nucleotide sequence: TGCGCCAGCAGCTTGATGGCTTCTGGGGCCAACGTCCTGACTTTC.

The rearrangement joins TRBV6-1 to TRBJ1-1, with D uncertain. This CDR3 contains 11 residues. Germline V gene lookup returns CDR1 MNHNS and CDR2 SASEGT. Trimming cost V 11 bases and J 0 bases, with 7 bases left between them. The CDR3 here is CAGRMNTEAFF. CDR3 nucleotides: TGTGCCGGGAGGATGAACACTGAAGCTTTCTTT.

The chain links TRBV6-6 to TRBJ1-4; no definite D call. V was cut by 2 bases and J by 3 bases, with 13 bases left in between. Germline CDR1 MNHNY, CDR2 SVGAGI (reference sequence). The CDR3 is 16 amino acids. CDR3 residues: CASSYVRLLANEKLFF. CDR3 nucleotides: TGTGCCAGCAGTTACGTAAGGCTCCTAGCTAATGAAAAACTGTTTTTT.

This chain uses TRBV6-5 with TRBJ2-7; perhaps TRBD1 as D (6 bases). The germline V gene has CDR1 MNHEY and CDR2 SVGAGI. The CDR3 length is 14 residues. Trimming stripped 2 bases from V and 1 base from J, with 9 bases between. The CDR3: CASSYLDRSYEQYF. CDR3 DNA: TGTGCCAGCAGTTACCTAGACAGGTCCTACGAGCAGTACTTC.

CDR3 coding DNA: TGCGCCAGCAGCGTTGAGCAGGGGGCGTTGAACACTGAAGCTTTCTTT. Its translation is CASSVEQGALNTEAFF. The rearrangement uses TRBV5-1 and TRBJ1-1; 8 bases match TRBD1. The V gene's germline CDR1 is SGHRS and CDR2 YFSETQ. CDR3 length: 16 residues. V gave up 4 bases and J gave up 0 bases; unmatched junction bases: 8.

V and J are TRBV28 and TRBJ2-4; D is possibly TRBD1 (7 bases). The CDR3 length is 15 residues. Trimming took off 6 bases at V and 0 bases at J, with 12 bases between the two ends. CDR1 MDHEN and CDR2 SYDVKM come from the germline V gene. CDR3 protein: CASRYQGGAKNIQYF. CDR3 in DNA: TGTGCCAGCAGGTACCAGGGGGGAGCCAAAAACATTCAGTACTTC.

V is TRBV29-1 and J is TRBJ2-1; 10 bases are a match to TRBD2. After removal of 4 bases from V and 9 bases from J, the junction contained 12 bases not matched to a gene. The CDR3 loop spans 15 amino acids. From germline, CDR1 is SQVTM and CDR2 ANQGSEA. This CDR3 reads CSVGSRLAGVTEQFF. Written as DNA, the CDR3 is TGCAGCGTTGGTTCTAGGCTAGCGGGAGTAACTGAGCAGTTCTTC.